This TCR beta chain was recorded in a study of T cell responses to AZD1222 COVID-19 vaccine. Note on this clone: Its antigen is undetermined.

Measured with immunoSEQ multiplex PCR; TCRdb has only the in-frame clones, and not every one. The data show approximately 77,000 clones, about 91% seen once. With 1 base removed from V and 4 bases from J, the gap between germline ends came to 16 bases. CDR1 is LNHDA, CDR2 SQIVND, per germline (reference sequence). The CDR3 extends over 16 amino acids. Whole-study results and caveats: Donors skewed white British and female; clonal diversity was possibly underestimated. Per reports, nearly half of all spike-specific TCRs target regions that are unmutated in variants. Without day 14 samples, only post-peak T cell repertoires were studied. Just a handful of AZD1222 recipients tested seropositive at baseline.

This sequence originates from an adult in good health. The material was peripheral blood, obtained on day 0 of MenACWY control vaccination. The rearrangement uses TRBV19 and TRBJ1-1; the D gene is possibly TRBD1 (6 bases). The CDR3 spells CASSIVRMGGPTEAFF. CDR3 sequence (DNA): TGTGCCAGTAGTATAGTTCGGATGGGGGGGCCCACTGAAGCTTTCTTT. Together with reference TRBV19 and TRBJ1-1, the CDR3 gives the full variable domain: DGGITQSPKYLFRKEGQNVTLSCEQNLNHDAMYWYRQDPGQGLRLIYYSQIVNDFQKGDIAEGYSVSREKKESFPLTVTSAQKNPTAFYLCASSIVRMGGPTEAFFGQGTRLTVV.